This TCR beta chain was identified in a study of human T cells and chemical hapten exposure. Study overall: TCR yield per sample varied, mainly due to pooled library volumes.

The time point is: pre-sensitization, week 0. The treatment here: therapeutic diphenylcyclopropenone sensitization with weekly scalp DPC. Whole-study results and caveats: Because all patients had alopecia, their immune responses might differ from healthy ones.

MiXCR was run by TCRdb on the RACE reads, yielding one entry per CDR3 protein. The data hold roughly 64,000 distinct CDR3 sequences, with about 11% observed a single time. The V and J ends lost 7 bases and 3 bases, in that order; junction bases with no gene match: 3. Germline lookup yields CDR1 ENHRY and CDR2 SYGVKD. The CDR3 runs 12 residues. As for this clonotype: Its antigen is undetermined.

Source: whole blood, taken in connection with sensitization to the hapten diphenylcyclopropenone (DPC). This chain uses TRBV10-3 with TRBJ2-7; 7 nucleotides line up with TRBD1. The clonotype comes from a woman aged 40 to 49 with alopecia areata. Some clones in this sample may be carry-over from other donors' samples. CDR3 bases: TGTGCCATCAAGACAGGGAACTACGAGCAGTACTTC. This gives the protein CAIKTGNYEQYF.